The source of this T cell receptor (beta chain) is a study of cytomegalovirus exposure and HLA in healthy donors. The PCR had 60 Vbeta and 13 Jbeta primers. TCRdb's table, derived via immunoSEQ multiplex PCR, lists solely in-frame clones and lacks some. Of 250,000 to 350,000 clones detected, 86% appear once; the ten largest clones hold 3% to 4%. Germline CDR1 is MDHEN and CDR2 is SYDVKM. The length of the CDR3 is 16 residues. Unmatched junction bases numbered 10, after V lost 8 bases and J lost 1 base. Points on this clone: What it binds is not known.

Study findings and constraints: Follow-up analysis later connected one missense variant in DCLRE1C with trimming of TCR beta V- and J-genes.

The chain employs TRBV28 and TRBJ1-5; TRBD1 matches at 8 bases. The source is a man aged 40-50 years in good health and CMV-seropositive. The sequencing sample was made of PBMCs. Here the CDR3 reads CASLTGWTGSNQPQHF. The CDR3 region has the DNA TGTGCCAGCCTCACCGGATGGACAGGGAGCAATCAGCCCCAGCATTTT. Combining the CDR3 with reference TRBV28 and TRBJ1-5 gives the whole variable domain DVKVTQSSRYLVKRTGEKVFLECVQDMDHENMFWYRQDPGLGLRLIYFSYDVKMKEKGDIPEGYSVSREKKERFSLILESASTNQTSMYLCASLTGWTGSNQPQHFGDGTRLSIL.